This T cell receptor beta chain was recovered during a study of CD8 T cells in Susac syndrome. It was healthy donors who served as the controls, matched for age and sex. TEMRA cells underwent FACS enrichment and CD8+ and CD4+ T cells underwent negative isolation. Points on this clonotype: Its antigen is undetermined.

CDR1 is MGHDK and CDR2 is SYGVNS in the germline V gene. This CDR3 has 12 amino acids. The V and J ends lost 4 bases and 2 bases respectively, with 3 bases between them. The study's findings and limits: The authors acknowledged that the study's TCR sequencing and HLA analysis involved relatively few individuals.

With random hexamers, reverse transcription was performed on roughly 0.5 to 1 ug of RNA. The CDR3 of TCR beta was amplified by immunoSEQ multiplex PCR across 54 Vbeta and 13 Jbeta. TCRdb reanalysed the immunoSEQ multiplex PCR reads using MiXCR and keeps one entry per CDR3 protein. The sample holds 80,000 or so distinct CDR3 sequences, 94% seen once. Sequencing was performed on CD8+ T cells from PBMCs. The chain joins TRBV25-1 to TRBJ1-3; D is unresolved. This clonotype was sampled from a human donor in good health. The CDR3 protein is CASSGAGNTIYF. CDR3 in DNA: TGTGCCAGCAGTGGAGCTGGAAACACCATATATTTT.